This T cell receptor (beta chain) came from a study of post-analysis software for immune sequencing data. Looking at the study overall: Both relapsing-remitting and secondary progressive multiple sclerosis featured among the disease courses, as did progressive-relapsing multiple sclerosis. Overall study results and limits: When the samples were clustered directly with F measure, those that had been prepared in the same batch showed strong co-clustering. TRBV5-6, TRBV5-1 and TRBV20-1 belonged to a set of about 5 TRBV segments that were more frequent in patients than controls.

cDNA libraries of TCR beta carried unique molecular identifiers. The T cell input of roughly 0.9 to 11 million gave about 470,000 cDNA molecules. TCRdb processed the PCR reads anew with MiXCR; each CDR3 protein has one entry. The sample yields approximately 160,000 distinct CDR3 sequences, about 29% seen once. V lost 7 bases and J lost 6, with 24 bases in between. The germline V gene has CDR1 GTSNPN and CDR2 SVGIG (reference sequence). This CDR3 spans 15 amino acids. This clonotype showed up just a few times. Its target is not known. The V and J genes are TRBV30 and TRBJ1-2; D possibly corresponds to TRBD1 (5 bases). The receptor comes from a girl aged 5-17 years with multiple sclerosis. The sequenced sample was blood. Written as DNA, the CDR3 is TGTGCCTTGGCCATACCGGGGCAGCGCCTAAATGGCTACACCTTC. Encoded protein: CALAIPGQRLNGYTF. Full variable domain (rest looked up from reference TRBV30 and TRBJ1-2): SQTIHQWPATLVQPVGSPLSLECTVEGTSNPNLYWYRQAAGRGLQLLFYSVGIGQISSEVPQNLSASRPQDRQFILSSKKLLLSDSGFYLCALAIPGQRLNGYTFGSGTRLTVV.